What follows are 10 T cell receptor beta chains derived from one specimen sequenced in a study of blood T cell repertoires in COVID-19. The table came from immunoSEQ multiplex PCR; TCRdb's copy has only in-frame clones and leaves some out. The sample yields around 99,000 clones, roughly 83% seen once. Sequenced: peripheral blood. These receptors were taken from a human donor in a cohort sampled during active COVID-19.

The chain recombines TRBV5-4 with TRBJ2-5; 14 bases agree with TRBD2. In germline, CDR1 is SGHNT, CDR2 YYREEE (reference sequence). The ends lost 4 bases at V and 2 bases at J; junction bases unmatched: 4. CDR3 length equals 16 residues. In nucleotides, the CDR3 is TGTGCCAGCAGCGAGACTAGCGGGAGGGTTCAAGAGACCCAGTACTTC. It encodes CASSETSGRVQETQYF.

The V call is TRBV19, the J call TRBJ1-5, with TRBD1 matching 10 bases. The V and J ends lost 4 bases and 1 base, in that order; junction bases with no gene match: 4. The CDR3 sequence is 16 residues long. CDR1 and CDR2 (germline): LNHDA, SQIVND (reference sequence). The CDR3 bases are TGTGCCAGTAGTACGACAGGGGGCGCGAGCAATCAGCCCCAGCATTTT. It codes for CASSTTGGASNQPQHF.

Worth noting for this clone: The same CDR3 is also encoded by other DNA sequences in this sample. V and J are TRBV9 and TRBJ2-2; maybe TRBD2 (5 bases). V gave up 0 bases and J gave up 4 bases, with 10 bases separating them. The CDR3 covers 15 residues. The germline V gene has CDR1 SGDLS and CDR2 YYNGEE. For the CDR3, the DNA is TGTGCCAGCAGCGTAGAAGTAGAGGGCACCGGGGAGCTGTTTTTT. It yields the protein CASSVEVEGTGELFF. Combining the CDR3 with reference TRBV9 and TRBJ2-2 gives the whole variable domain DSGVTQTPKHLITATGQRVTLRCSPRSGDLSVYWYQQSLDQGLQFLIQYYNGEERAKGNILERFSAQQFPDLHSELNLSSLELGDSALYFCASSVEVEGTGELFFGEGSRLTVL.

This clone occurred once. The V gene is TRBV30, the J gene TRBJ2-7, with 7 positions matching TRBD1. CDR3 length: 12 residues. V lost 8 bases and J lost 0; bases outside the gene matches: 4. Per germline, CDR1 GTSNPN and CDR2 SVGIG (reference sequence). The CDR3 loop reads CARDSSSYEQYF. In DNA form, the CDR3 reads TGTGCCCGGGACAGTTCCTCCTACGAGCAGTACTTC.

This rearrangement joins TRBV28 to TRBJ2-7; D unresolved. The V gene lost 2 bases and the J gene lost 2 bases, with 19 bases spanning the gap. Looked up from germline, CDR1 is MDHEN and CDR2 is SYDVKM. This CDR3 contains 17 residues. This CDR3 is CASSLRQDTLSPYEQYF. The DNA for the CDR3 is TGTGCCAGCAGTTTACGGCAGGATACTTTATCCCCCTACGAGCAGTACTTC.

The chain carries TRBV30 and TRBJ2-1; the D is unclear. There are 13 residues in the CDR3. Germline V gene data show CDR1 as GTSNPN and CDR2 as SVGIG (reference sequence). Deletions cut 5 bases from V and 1 base from J, with 9 bases between. The CDR3 loop is CAWEAQSYNEQFF. CDR3 bases: TGTGCCTGGGAAGCGCAGTCCTACAATGAGCAGTTCTTC.

The gene calls are TRBV7-8 and TRBJ1-2; 12 nucleotides align to TRBD1. CDR1 is SGHVS, CDR2 FQNEAQ, per germline. Trimming took 0 bases from V and 6 from J; bases not matched to a gene: 2. This CDR3 is built from 15 residues. The CDR3 sequence is CASSLAGTGGNGYTF. Written as DNA, the CDR3 is TGTGCCAGCAGCTTAGCCGGGACAGGGGGCAATGGCTACACCTTC.

This clone came up a few times. The junction departs from germline at one end; a sequencing error may be responsible. The chain carries TRBV19 and TRBJ1-1; D is unresolved. Germline V gives CDR1 LNHDA, CDR2 SQIVND (reference sequence). There are 11 residues in the CDR3. The CDR3 protein is CASSIGPEAFF. The CDR3 DNA follows: TGTGCCAGTAGCATAGGGCCTGAAGCTTTCTTT.

The rearrangement uses TRBV6-2 or TRBV6-3 and TRBJ2-7; D is uncertain. Germline V gives CDR1 MNHEY, CDR2 SVGEGT. CDR3 length: 14 amino acids. Between the trimmed V and J ends, which lost 4 bases and 0 bases, there was a span of 10 bases. The CDR3 here is CASSSPFPSYEQYV. Written as DNA, the CDR3 is TGTGCCAGCAGTTCCCCCTTCCCCTCCTACGAGCAGTACGTC.

The chain recombines TRBV19 with TRBJ2-7, with 9 bases that match TRBD1. CDR3 length: 14 residues. CDR1 is LNHDA and CDR2 is SQIVND in the germline V gene (reference sequence). J gave up 4 bases and V 8 bases, and 9 bases lay outside the gene matches. The CDR3 DNA sequence: TGTGCCAGTGAGGACGGGACAGGGACGTACGAGCAGTACTTC. Translated: CASEDGTGTYEQYF.